This T cell receptor (beta chain) stems from a study of T cells expressing NK-cell markers. Overall study context: The TCR beta repertoires originated in sorted CD3+CD56+NKG2C+, CD3+CD56+NKG2C- and CD3+CD56-NKG2C+ T cells.

TCRdb reprocessed the 5' RACE reads and stores each CDR3 protein as one record, lacking DNA. Listed are 300,000 to 450,000 distinct CDR3 sequences; roughly 5.2% falls within the top ten. A word on this clonotype: Its matching antigen is unknown.

The CDR3 totals 13 residues. Study results and limitations: Similarly, these clonotypes led the CD3+CD56-NKG2C+ fraction as well in four donors.

The source material was blood T cells: a sorted CD56 or NKG2C T cell subset, CD4+ or CD8+ T cells, or bulk PBMC T cells (not recorded which). The chain links TRBV12-3 or TRBV12-4 to TRBJ2-3. The receptor was derived from a man between 18 and 69 years old in good health. CDR3 in amino acids: CASVRANTDTQYF.